The source of this T cell receptor beta chain is a study of post-analysis software for immune sequencing data. The study's findings and limits: Elevated frequency relative to controls characterized a handful of TRBV segments in patients, TRBV5-6, TRBV5-1 and TRBV20-1 among them.

cDNA libraries of TCR beta carried unique molecular identifiers. TCRdb analysed the PCR reads with MiXCR anew, one entry per CDR3 protein. The table records fewer than 900,000 distinct CDR3 sequences, under 60% of them present only once. From germline, CDR1 is SGHAT and CDR2 FQNNGV. The CDR3 contains 15 residues. The ends were cut back, 4 bases at V and 5 bases at J, with 16 bases in the middle. Comment on this clonotype: Its specificity is unknown.

The J gene is TRBJ2-3, the V gene TRBV11-2; D is tentatively TRBD1 or TRBD2 (5 bases each). Sample: blood. The origin of this receptor is a girl under 18 with multiple sclerosis. CDR3: CASSSPGRLGDTQYF. The CDR3, as DNA: TGTGCCAGCAGCTCACCGGGGCGGTTGGGAGATACGCAGTATTTT.